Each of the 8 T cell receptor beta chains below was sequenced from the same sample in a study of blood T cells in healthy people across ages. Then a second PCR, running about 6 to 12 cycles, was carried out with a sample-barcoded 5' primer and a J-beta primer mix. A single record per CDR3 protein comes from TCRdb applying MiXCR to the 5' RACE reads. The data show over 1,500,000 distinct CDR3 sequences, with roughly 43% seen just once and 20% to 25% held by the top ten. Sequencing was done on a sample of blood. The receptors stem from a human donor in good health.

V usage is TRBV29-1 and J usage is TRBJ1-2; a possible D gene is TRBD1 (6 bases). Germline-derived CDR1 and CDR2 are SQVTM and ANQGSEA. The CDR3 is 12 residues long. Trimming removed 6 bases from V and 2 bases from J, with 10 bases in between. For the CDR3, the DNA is TGCAGCGTCGGGACACCGAACTATGGCTACACCTTC. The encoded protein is CSVGTPNYGYTF.

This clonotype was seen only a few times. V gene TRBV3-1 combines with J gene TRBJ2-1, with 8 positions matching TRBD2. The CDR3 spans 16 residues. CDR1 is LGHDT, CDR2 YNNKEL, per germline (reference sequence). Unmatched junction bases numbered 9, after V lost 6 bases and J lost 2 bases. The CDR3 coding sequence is TGTGCCAGCAGACCCCAAGCGGGGGCTCCCTACAATGAGCAGTTCTTC. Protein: CASRPQAGAPYNEQFF.

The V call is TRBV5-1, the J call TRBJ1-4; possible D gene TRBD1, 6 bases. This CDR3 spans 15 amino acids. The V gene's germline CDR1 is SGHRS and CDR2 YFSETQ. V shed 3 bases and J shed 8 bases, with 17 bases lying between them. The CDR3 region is CASSWEQGEWEKLFF. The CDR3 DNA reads TGCGCCAGCAGCTGGGAACAGGGAGAATGGGAAAAACTGTTTTTT. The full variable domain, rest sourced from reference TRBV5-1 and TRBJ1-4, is KAGVTQTPRYLIKTRGQQVTLSCSPISGHRSVSWYQQTPGQGLQFLFEYFSETQRNKGNFPGRFSGRQFSNSRSEMNVSTLELGDSALYLCASSWEQGEWEKLFFGSGTQLSVL.

CDR3 loop: CATEGGPGNEQFF. CDR3 DNA: TGCGCCACCGAGGGGGGCCCCGGGAATGAGCAGTTCTTC. The rearrangement joins TRBV4-1 to TRBJ2-1; D could derive from TRBD1 or TRBD2 (6 bases each). V was cut by 10 bases and J by 7 bases, with 17 bases left in between. CDR1 is MGHRA, CDR2 YSYEKL, per germline. This CDR3 region has 13 residues.

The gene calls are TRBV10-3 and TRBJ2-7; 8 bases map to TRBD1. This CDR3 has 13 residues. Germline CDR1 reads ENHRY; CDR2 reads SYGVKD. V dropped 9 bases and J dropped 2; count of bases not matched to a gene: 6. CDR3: CAILQGDTYEQYF. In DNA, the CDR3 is TGTGCCATATTACAGGGGGACACCTACGAGCAGTACTTC.

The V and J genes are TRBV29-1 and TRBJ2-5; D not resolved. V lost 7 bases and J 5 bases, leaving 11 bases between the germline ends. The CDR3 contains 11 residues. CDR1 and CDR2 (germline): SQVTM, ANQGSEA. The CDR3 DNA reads TGCAGCGGATCTACCTGGGAGACCCAGTACTTC. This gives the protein CSGSTWETQYF.

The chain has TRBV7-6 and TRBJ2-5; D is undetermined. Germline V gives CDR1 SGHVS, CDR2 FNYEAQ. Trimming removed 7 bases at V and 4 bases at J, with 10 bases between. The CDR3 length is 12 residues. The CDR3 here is CASTPPSETQYF. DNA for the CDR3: TGTGCCAGCACCCCTCCCTCAGAGACCCAGTACTTC.

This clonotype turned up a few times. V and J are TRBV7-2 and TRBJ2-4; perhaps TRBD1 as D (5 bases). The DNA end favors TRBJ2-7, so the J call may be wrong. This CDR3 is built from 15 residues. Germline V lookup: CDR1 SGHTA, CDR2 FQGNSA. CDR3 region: CASSLGGASYYEQYF. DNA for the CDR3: TGTGCCAGCAGCTTAGGTGGGGCGTCTTACTACGAGCAGTACTTC.